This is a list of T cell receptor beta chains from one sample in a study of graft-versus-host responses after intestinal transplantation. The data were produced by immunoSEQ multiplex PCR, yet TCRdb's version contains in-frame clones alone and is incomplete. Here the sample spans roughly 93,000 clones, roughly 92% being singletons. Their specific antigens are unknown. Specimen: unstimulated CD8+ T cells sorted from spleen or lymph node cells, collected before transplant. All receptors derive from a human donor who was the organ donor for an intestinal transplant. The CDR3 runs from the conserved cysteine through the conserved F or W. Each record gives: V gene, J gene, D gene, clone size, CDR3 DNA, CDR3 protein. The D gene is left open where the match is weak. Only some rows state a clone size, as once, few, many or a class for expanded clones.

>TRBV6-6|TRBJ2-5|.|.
TGTGCCAGCAGTTACACCAACGGAGAGACCCAGTACTTC
CASSYTNGETQYF
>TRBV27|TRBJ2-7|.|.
TGTGCCAGCAGTTTTGGGCAGAGCTCCTACGAGCAGTACTTC
CASSFGQSSYEQYF
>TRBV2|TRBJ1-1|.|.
TGTGCCAGCAGTGGACTATACAACACTGAAGCTTTCTTT
CASSGLYNTEAFF
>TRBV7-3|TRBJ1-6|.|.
TGTGCCAGCAGCTCGACGGGACACCTCATGGGTTCACCCCTCCACTTT
CASSSTGHLMGSPLHF
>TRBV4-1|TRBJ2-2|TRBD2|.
TGCGCCAGCAGCCAAGCGGGACTAGCGTCCGGGGAGCTGTTTTTT
CASSQAGLASGELFF
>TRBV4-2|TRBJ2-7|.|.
TGTGCCAGCAGCCAAGAACTCTCGGGGAAAGACGAGCAGTACTTC
CASSQELSGKDEQYF
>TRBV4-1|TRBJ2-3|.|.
TGCGCCAGCAGCCAAGAACGGGTCAGTAGAGATACGCAGTATTTT
CASSQERVSRDTQYF
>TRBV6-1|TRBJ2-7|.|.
TGTGCCAGCAGTGAGGTGACAGTCCCCTACGAGCAGTACTTC
CASSEVTVPYEQYF
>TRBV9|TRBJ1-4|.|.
TGTGCCAGCAGCGTCGGCGGGCTCGGAACTAATGAAAAACTGTTTTTT
CASSVGGLGTNEKLFF
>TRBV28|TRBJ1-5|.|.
TGTGCCAGCAGCCTTTATAGCAATCAGCCCCAGCATTTT
CASSLYSNQPQHF
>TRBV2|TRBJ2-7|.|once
TGTGCCAGCAGTGAAGCCGATAGCGGCGAGCAGTACTTC
CASSEADSGEQYF
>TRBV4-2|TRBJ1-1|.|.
TGTGCCAGCAGCCAGCTGACAGGCTTGAACACTGAAGCTTTCTTT
CASSQLTGLNTEAFF
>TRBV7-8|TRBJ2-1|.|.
TGTGCCAGCAGCTTCCGATCCCTCAACGGGGGTATCATTGAGCAGTTCTTC
CASSFRSLNGGIIEQFF
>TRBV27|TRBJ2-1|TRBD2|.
TGTGCCAGCAGTTTAAGCGGGGGAGGGAATGAGCAGTTCTTC
CASSLSGGGNEQFF
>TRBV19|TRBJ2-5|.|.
TGTGCCAGTAGCCTGACTTCGTTAGAGACCCAGTACTTC
CASSLTSLETQYF
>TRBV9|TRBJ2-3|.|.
TGTGCCAGCAGCCCCCACGGGGGTGCCTACACAGATACGCAGTATTTT
CASSPHGGAYTDTQYF
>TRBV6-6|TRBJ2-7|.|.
TGTGCCAGCAGTTACTCGACATACGAGCAGTACTTC
CASSYSTYEQYF
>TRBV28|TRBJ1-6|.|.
TGTGCCATAAAGGAGGGTAATTCACCCCTCCACTTT
CAIKEGNSPLHF
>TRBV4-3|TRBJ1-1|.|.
TGCGCCAGCAGCCAAGCTGGAGAGAACACTGAAGCTTTCTTT
CASSQAGENTEAFF
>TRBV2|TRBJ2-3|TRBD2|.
TGTGCCAGCATGGTCGTGGGGGTAGCGGGGCAAGATACGCAGTATTTT
CASMVVGVAGQDTQYF
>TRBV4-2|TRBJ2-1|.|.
TGTGCCAGCAGCCACACTAAGGTCCACAATGAGCAGTTCTTC
CASSHTKVHNEQFF
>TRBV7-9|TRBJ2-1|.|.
TGTGCCAGCAGCCCGAACAGCCCCAGGGACTACAATGAGCAGTTCTTC
CASSPNSPRDYNEQFF
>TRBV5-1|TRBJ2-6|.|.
TGCGCCAGCAGCGTCAGGGGAAACTCTGGGGCCAACGTCCTGACTTTC
CASSVRGNSGANVLTF
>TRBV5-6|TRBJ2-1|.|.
TGTGCCACTACTAAAGGGGCAGGGTTGCGTAATGAGCAGTTCTTC
CATTKGAGLRNEQFF
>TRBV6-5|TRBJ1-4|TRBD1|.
TGTGCCAGCAGTTTCGGACAGGGACGCGAAAAACTGTTTTTT
CASSFGQGREKLFF
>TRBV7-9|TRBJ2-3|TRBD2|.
TGTGCCACCGGGACTAGCGGGGGGCCAAGCTATGGCACAGATACGCAGTATTTT
CATGTSGGPSYGTDTQYF
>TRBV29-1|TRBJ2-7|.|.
TGCAGCGTTGAGGACTCTTCCTCCTACGAGCAGTACTTC
CSVEDSSSYEQYF
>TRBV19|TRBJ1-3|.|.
TGTGCCAGTAGTATTGAGAGCTCTGGAAACACCATATATTTT
CASSIESSGNTIYF
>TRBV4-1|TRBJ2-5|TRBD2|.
TGCGCCAGCAGCCAAGCAGGAGCGGGGGGATTAGGAGAGACCCAGTACTTC
CASSQAGAGGLGETQYF
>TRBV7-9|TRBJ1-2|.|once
TGTGCCAGCAGCTCTGGGGCAGGGCTCCAGGATGGCTACACCTTC
CASSSGAGLQDGYTF
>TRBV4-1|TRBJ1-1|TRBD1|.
TGCGCCAGCAGCCACGGGGGACAGCTGAACACTGAAGCTTTCTTT
CASSHGGQLNTEAFF
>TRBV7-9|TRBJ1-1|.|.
TGTGCCAGCAGCCCCGGGGCTGAAGCTTTCTTT
CASSPGAEAFF
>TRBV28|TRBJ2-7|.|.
TGTGCCAGCAGTTACCGTTCAGGGGATTCCTACGAGCAGTACTTC
CASSYRSGDSYEQYF
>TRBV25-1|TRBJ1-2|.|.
TGTGCCAGCAGTGTGAACGACAGGCGGTCACCCGGCTACACCTTC
CASSVNDRRSPGYTF
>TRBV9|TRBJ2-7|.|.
TGTGCCAGCAGCGTGGCGGACTCATCTGAGCAGTACTTC
CASSVADSSEQYF
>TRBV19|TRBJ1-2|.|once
TGTGCCAGTTCGACCGGGAGTATATATGGCTACACCTTC
CASSTGSIYGYTF
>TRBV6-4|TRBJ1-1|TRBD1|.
TGTGCCAGCAGTATGGACAGGGGAGGAGCTTTCTTT
CASSMDRGGAFF
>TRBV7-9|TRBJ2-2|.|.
TGTGCCAGCAGCTTAGCGGGGCAGGGTAACACCGGGGAGCTGTTTTTT
CASSLAGQGNTGELFF
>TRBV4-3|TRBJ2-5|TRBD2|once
TGCGCCAGCAGCCAAGGAGTTATCGGGGGGGTCCAAGAGACCCAGTACTTC
CASSQGVIGGVQETQYF
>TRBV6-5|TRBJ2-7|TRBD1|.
TGTGCCAGCAGTTACCAGGGGGCAGGCGAGCAGTACTTC
CASSYQGAGEQYF
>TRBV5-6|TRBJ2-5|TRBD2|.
TGTGCCAGCAGCTTGGGGACTAGCGGCGACCAAGAGACCCAGTACTTC
CASSLGTSGDQETQYF
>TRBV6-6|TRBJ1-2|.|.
TGTGCCAGCAGTTTTTACGGGGAGGACTATGGCTACACCTTC
CASSFYGEDYGYTF
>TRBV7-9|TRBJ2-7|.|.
TGTGCCAGCAGCGCCAACGAGCAGTACTTC
CASSANEQYF
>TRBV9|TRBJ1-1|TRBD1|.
TGTGCCAGCAGCGCTCCCGGGACAGGGAGGGAAGCTTTCTTT
CASSAPGTGREAFF
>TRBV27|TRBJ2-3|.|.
TGTGCCAGCAGTTTCCTAGAGAACACAGATACGCAGTATTTT
CASSFLENTDTQYF
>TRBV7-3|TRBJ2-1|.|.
TGTGCCAGCAGCCCTCACAGGGACCCCTACAATGAGCAGTTCTTC
CASSPHRDPYNEQFF
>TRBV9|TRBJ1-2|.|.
TGTGCCAGCAGCGTAGAAGGGGGTAACTATGGCTACACCTTC
CASSVEGGNYGYTF
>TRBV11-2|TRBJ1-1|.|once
TGTGCCAGTTCCTGGCCGGGATACGAAGCTTTCTTT
CASSWPGYEAFF
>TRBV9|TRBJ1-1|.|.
TGTGCCAGCAGCATTTACAGGAACACTGAAGCTTTCTTT
CASSIYRNTEAFF
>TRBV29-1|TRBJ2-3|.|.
TGCAGCGCCTCGATGGGGGCCATAACAGATACGCAGTATTTT
CSASMGAITDTQYF
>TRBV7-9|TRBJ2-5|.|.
TGTGCCAGCAGTAACCAGCAAATACCAGGGGAGACCCAGTACTTC
CASSNQQIPGETQYF
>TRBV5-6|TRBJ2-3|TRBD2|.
TGTGCCAGCAGCTTGATAGCGGGGGGTGGCTCAGATACGCAGTATTTT
CASSLIAGGGSDTQYF
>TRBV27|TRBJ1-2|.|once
TGTGCCAGCAGTTTATCCGGAGGGAATGGCTACACCTTC
CASSLSGGNGYTF
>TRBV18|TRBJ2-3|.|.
TGTGCCAGCTCACCGACTGGACTCTCCGGAGATACGCAGTATTTT
CASSPTGLSGDTQYF
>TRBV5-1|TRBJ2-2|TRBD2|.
TGCGCCAGCAGCTTGGGGCTAGCGGGGTCCACCGGGGAGCTGTTTTTT
CASSLGLAGSTGELFF